Listed below are T cell receptor beta chains from one sample, sequenced in a study of blood T cells in healthy people across ages. TCRdb fed the 5' RACE reads into MiXCR, producing one record per CDR3 protein. Here the sample spans about 680,000 distinct CDR3 sequences, roughly 50% being singletons. The source material was blood. The receptors here all came from a woman in her fifties or sixties in good health. Both conserved end residues are part of each CDR3. D genes are given only for firm matches. Clone size, where shown, is once, few, many, or a class for clones that have expanded.

>-|few|TRBV27|TRBJ1-6
CASSPTGRTYNSPLHF
TGTGCCAGCAGTCCGACAGGCAGAACGTATAATTCACCCCTCCACTTT
>-|few|TRBV12-3/TRBV12-4|TRBJ1-1
CATSPEWGITEAFF
TGTGCCACCTCTCCAGAGTGGGGGATCACTGAAGCTTTCTTT
>TRBD2|-|TRBV27|TRBJ2-3
CASSRGTSVSTDTQYF
TGTGCCAGCAGCCGAGGGACTAGCGTGAGCACAGATACGCAGTATTTT
>-|-|TRBV6-2/TRBV6-3|TRBJ2-3
CASSSRGYLTRTSTDTQYF
TGTGCCAGCAGTTCCCGGGGCTACTTGACACGGACTAGCACAGATACGCAGTATTTT
>TRBD2|many|TRBV6-2/TRBV6-3|TRBJ2-1
CASTDWTSGDNEQFF
TGTGCCAGCACCGACTGGACTAGCGGAGACAATGAGCAGTTCTTC
>TRBD2|-|TRBV10-3|TRBJ2-3
CAISESGERGPDTQYF
TGTGCCATCAGTGAGTCGGGCGAGCGGGGCCCAGATACGCAGTATTTT
>TRBD2|-|TRBV20-1|TRBJ2-5
CSVRDGREGSETQYF
TGCAGTGTTAGAGACGGGAGGGAGGGTTCCGAGACCCAGTACTTC
>TRBD2|few|TRBV4-3|TRBJ2-1
CASSQDLGGLARNEQFF
TGCGCCAGCAGCCAAGATCTCGGGGGACTAGCGAGGAATGAGCAGTTCTTC
>-|-|TRBV19|TRBJ1-1
CASSFGTPNTEAFF
TGTGCCAGTAGTTTTGGGACACCGAACACTGAAGCTTTCTTT
>-|few|TRBV29-1|TRBJ1-2
CSASYRVYGYTF
TGCAGCGCCAGTTACAGGGTCTATGGCTACACCTTC
>TRBD2|once|TRBV4-2|TRBJ2-7
CASSTSGSTDEQYF
TGTGCCAGCTCTACTAGCGGGAGCACCGACGAGCAGTACTTC
>-|-|TRBV4-1|TRBJ2-7
CANSQDAGSSPYEQYF
TGCGCCAACAGCCAAGATGCTGGGTCCTCGCCCTACGAGCAGTACTTC
>-|few|TRBV29-1|TRBJ1-1
CSVEDRRAGQGAFF
TGCAGCGTTGAAGATCGTAGGGCGGGCCAAGGAGCTTTCTTT
>TRBD2|-|TRBV28|TRBJ2-1
CAGSGRTSGTYNEQFF
TGTGCCGGCAGTGGCCGGACTAGCGGAACCTACAATGAGCAGTTCTTC
>TRBD2|once|TRBV11-2|TRBJ2-1
CASRPISGRAHNEQFF
TGTGCCAGCAGACCAATTAGCGGGAGGGCACACAATGAGCAGTTCTTC
>-|-|TRBV20-1|TRBJ1-1
CSARTGQDTEAFF
TGCAGTGCTAGAACAGGGCAAGACACTGAAGCTTTCTTT
>-|few|TRBV10-3|TRBJ2-7
CAISGTSYEQYF
TGTGCCATCAGTGGGACCTCCTACGAGCAGTACTTC
>-|-|TRBV6-1|TRBJ1-5
CASSELQGNQPQHF
TGTGCCAGCAGTGAATTGCAGGGCAATCAGCCCCAGCATTTT
>TRBD2|few|TRBV27|TRBJ2-5
CASSSVYGSGRRGETQYF
TGTGCCAGCAGTTCAGTTTATGGTAGCGGGAGGAGGGGAGAGACCCAGTACTTC
>-|-|TRBV9|TRBJ2-5
CASSVGPGQGEGRQYF
TGTGCCAGCAGCGTAGGCCCAGGCCAGGGAGAGGGGCGGCAGTACTTC
>TRBD2|-|TRBV5-1|TRBJ2-3
CASNPTDAGDNDTQYF
TGCGCCAGCAACCCGACGGACGCGGGAGACAATGATACGCAGTATTTT
>-|once|TRBV24-1|TRBJ2-1
CATSDAGQTNEQFF
TGTGCCACCAGTGATGCTGGTCAGACTAATGAGCAGTTCTTC
>TRBD1|-|TRBV7-2|TRBJ1-1
CASSTGQGTTEAFF
TGTGCCAGCAGTACGGGACAGGGTACCACTGAAGCTTTCTTT
>-|-|TRBV7-2|TRBJ2-7
CASSLYRTYEQYF
TGTGCCAGCAGCTTATACCGGACCTACGAGCAGTACTTC
>-|once|TRBV18|TRBJ2-3
CASSPNSYSTDTQYF
TGTGCCAGCTCACCCAACAGCTACAGCACAGATACGCAGTATTTT
>TRBD1|-|TRBV28|TRBJ1-1
CASKRDSMNTEAFF
TGTGCCAGCAAGCGGGACAGCATGAACACTGAAGCTTTCTTT
>TRBD1|-|TRBV20-1|TRBJ2-7
CSAPPRTGAYEQYF
TGCAGTGCTCCACCTAGGACAGGGGCCTACGAGCAGTACTTC
>-|-|TRBV7-2|TRBJ2-6
CASSTRDSGANVLTF
TGTGCCAGCAGCACGCGGGACTCCGGGGCCAACGTCCTGACTTTC
>-|-|TRBV28|TRBJ1-5
CASKGNLGVDQPQHF
TGTGCCAGCAAGGGGAACCTAGGGGTCGACCAGCCCCAGCATTTT
>TRBD2|-|TRBV7-2|TRBJ2-7
CASSRTPGLEKGEQYF
TGTGCCAGCAGCCGGACACCGGGACTAGAGAAGGGCGAGCAGTACTTC
>-|few|TRBV20-1|TRBJ1-4
CSALSGRDLVNEKLFF
TGCAGTGCACTCTCCGGCAGGGACCTAGTGAATGAAAAACTGTTTTTT
>TRBD1|medium-sized|TRBV28|TRBJ2-7
CASRLRTGGTYEQYF
TGTGCCAGCCGCCTCCGGACAGGGGGAACCTACGAGCAGTACTTC
>-|-|TRBV21-1|TRBJ2-5
CASSKEDRRETQYF
TGTGCCAGCAGCAAAGAGGACCGTCGAGAGACCCAGTACTTC
>TRBD2|-|TRBV20-1|TRBJ2-7
CSARVSGGSNEQYF
TGCAGTGCTAGAGTCTCGGGAGGGAGCAACGAGCAGTACTTC
>-|-|TRBV7-6|TRBJ1-4
CASSLPPDKLYRATNEKLFF
TGTGCCAGCAGCCTACCCCCGGACAAGCTATACCGAGCAACTAATGAAAAACTGTTTTTT
>TRBD1|-|TRBV20-1|TRBJ2-7
CSARDVSQGRYEQYF
TGCAGTGCTAGAGATGTTTCACAGGGGCGCTACGAGCAGTACTTC
>-|-|TRBV3-1|TRBJ1-2
CAGSQRGNGYTF
TGTGCCGGCAGCCAAAGAGGGAATGGCTACACCTTC
>TRBD2|-|TRBV3-1|TRBJ2-7
CASSQSKAGRYEQYF
TGTGCCAGCAGCCAAAGCAAAGCGGGACGGTACGAGCAGTACTTC
>TRBD2|many|TRBV5-1|TRBJ2-3
CASSPTDAGDKDTQYF
TGCGCCAGCAGCCCGACGGACGCGGGAGACAAAGATACGCAGTATTTT
>-|-|TRBV30|TRBJ1-2
CAWSRVRDYGYTF
TGTGCCTGGAGTCGAGTTAGAGACTATGGCTACACCTTC
>-|-|TRBV6-2/TRBV6-3|TRBJ1-1
CASSGGWENTEAFF
TGTGCCAGTAGTGGGGGCTGGGAGAACACTGAAGCTTTCTTT
>-|-|TRBV13|TRBJ2-7
CASSLGPGVLREQYF
TGTGCCAGCAGCTTAGGCCCCGGGGTCCTCCGGGAGCAGTACTTC
>TRBD1|-|TRBV29-1|TRBJ2-7
CSTRQGAVSYEQYF
TGCAGCACAAGACAGGGGGCGGTTTCCTACGAGCAGTACTTC
>TRBD2|-|TRBV29-1|TRBJ2-1
CSVGGTSGSIYEQFF
TGCAGCGTGGGCGGGACTAGCGGGAGCATCTATGAGCAGTTCTTC
>TRBD1|few|TRBV11-3|TRBJ2-7
CASSSGQGEYEQYF
TGTGCCAGCAGCTCCGGACAGGGGGAGTACGAGCAGTACTTC
>-|-|TRBV6-1|TRBJ2-5
CASSEGGFQETQYF
TGTGCCAGCAGTGAAGGGGGGTTCCAAGAGACCCAGTACTTC
>TRBD2|-|TRBV28|TRBJ2-7
CASTLRTSGRRVEQYF
TGTGCCAGCACCTTGAGGACTAGCGGGAGAAGGGTCGAGCAGTACTTC
>-|-|TRBV7-9|TRBJ2-7
CASWDISNERYF
TGTGCCAGCTGGGACATAAGCAATGAGCGGTACTTC
>-|-|TRBV7-2|TRBJ2-3
CASSVLLNAQYF
TGTGCCAGCAGCGTTTTACTGAATGCGCAGTATTTT
>-|-|TRBV18|TRBJ2-1
CASTRTLSQLNEQFF
TGTGCCAGCACCCGGACACTATCCCAGCTGAATGAGCAGTTCTTC
>TRBD1|-|TRBV24-1|TRBJ1-1
CATSDPGGTAEAFF
TGTGCCACCAGTGATCCAGGGGGGACAGCTGAAGCTTTCTTT
>-|few|TRBV10-3|TRBJ1-1
CAISELGGGEAFF
TGTGCCATCAGTGAGTTGGGGGGCGGTGAAGCTTTCTTT
>-|once|TRBV7-2|TRBJ2-1
CASSLELRNEQFF
TGTGCCAGCAGCTTAGAACTCCGAAATGAGCAGTTCTTC
>TRBD1|many|TRBV29-1|TRBJ2-5
CSVEGWGPGQAQETQYF
TGCAGCGTTGAAGGTTGGGGACCGGGACAGGCACAAGAGACCCAGTACTTC
>TRBD2|few|TRBV7-2|TRBJ2-7
CASSPQGTSGTEQYF
TGTGCCAGCAGCCCCCAGGGGACTAGCGGGACCGAGCAGTACTTC
>TRBD1|-|TRBV29-1|TRBJ1-2
CSVGTDLSLSYTF
TGCAGCGTCGGGACAGACCTATCGCTTAGCTACACCTTC
>TRBD1|-|TRBV4-2|TRBJ1-2
CASRFRQGESGYTF
TGTGCCAGCAGATTTAGGCAGGGGGAGAGTGGCTACACCTTC
>TRBD1|many|TRBV12-3/TRBV12-4|TRBJ2-1
CASTWGQGEYNEQFF
TGTGCCAGCACCTGGGGACAGGGGGAATACAATGAGCAGTTCTTC
>TRBD1|-|TRBV12-3/TRBV12-4|TRBJ2-4
CASSSTGNIQYF
TGTGCCAGCAGTTCGACAGGGAACATTCAGTACTTC